This T cell receptor (beta chain) is drawn from a study of shared clonotypes between healthy human individuals. Background on the study: Three plates were used per donor for CD4 naive, three for CD4 memory, two for CD8 naive and one for CD8 memory.

Comment on this clone: What it recognizes is unknown.

In the original analysis: Junction-only sequences produced by ImmunoSEQ had no quality scores, so filtering differed. Measured with immunoSEQ multiplex PCR; TCRdb has only the in-frame clones, and not every one. For V, J and clone size, that table is used; D and trimming come from the DNA. The sample records more than 900,000 clones, approximately 80% being singletons. Study observations and caveats: Memory subsets generally showed lower estimated richness than naive subsets. Large sequencing depth failed to make sorted-subset sequencing complete, rarefaction showed.

The germline V gene has CDR1 MNHEY and CDR2 SVGAGI. This CDR3 region has 15 residues. The germline V and J ends were trimmed by 5 bases and 1 base, with 13 bases remaining between them. The genes are TRBV6-5 and TRBJ2-3, with TRBD1 as a possible D gene (6 bases). The source of this sequence is a man younger than 35 in good health. Some clones in this sample may be carry-over from other donors' samples. Material for sequencing was memory CD4+ T cells from PBMCs. Documented subset: CD45RA-negative fraction. The CDR3 sequence is CASSTGLGGTDTQYF. In DNA form, the CDR3 reads TGTGCCAGCAGTACAGGGCTGGGGGGCACAGATACGCAGTATTTT.